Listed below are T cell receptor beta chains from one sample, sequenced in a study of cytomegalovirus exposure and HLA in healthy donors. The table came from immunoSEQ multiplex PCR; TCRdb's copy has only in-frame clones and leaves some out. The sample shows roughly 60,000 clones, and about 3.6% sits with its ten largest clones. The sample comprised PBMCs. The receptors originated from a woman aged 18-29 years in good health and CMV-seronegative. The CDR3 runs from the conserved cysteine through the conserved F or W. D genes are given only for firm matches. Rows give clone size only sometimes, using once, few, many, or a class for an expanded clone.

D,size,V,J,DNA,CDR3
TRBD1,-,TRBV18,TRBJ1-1,TGTGCCAGCTCACCACCCCTTCGATGGACAGGTGACTCCATGAACACTGAAGCTTTCTTT,CASSPPLRWTGDSMNTEAFF
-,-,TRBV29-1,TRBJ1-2,TGCAGCGTTGAAAAGAGCAGGAAAAGCCACTATGGCTACACCTTC,CSVEKSRKSHYGYTF
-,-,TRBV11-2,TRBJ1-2,TGTGCCAGCAGCTCGTTGACGGGGAGGGACTATGGCTACACCTTC,CASSSLTGRDYGYTF
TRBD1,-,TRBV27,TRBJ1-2,TGTGCCAGCAGTCCTTGGACAGGGGGCGGTATGTATGGCTACACCTTC,CASSPWTGGGMYGYTF
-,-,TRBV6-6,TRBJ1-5,TGTGCCAGCACCACGACAGGCGGGAGCAATCAGCCCCAGCATTTT,CASTTTGGSNQPQHF
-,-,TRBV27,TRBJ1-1,TGTGCCAGCACCCAGCGGATGGGGGGGGTAAGCACTGAAGCTTTCTTT,CASTQRMGGVSTEAFF
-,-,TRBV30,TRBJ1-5,TGTGCCTGGAGTGTAGGAGGGCCGCCCCAGCATTTT,CAWSVGGPPQHF
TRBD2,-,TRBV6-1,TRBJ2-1,TGTGCCAGCAGTGACGAGCGGGGGGGAGACAATGAGCAGTTCTTC,CASSDERGGDNEQFF
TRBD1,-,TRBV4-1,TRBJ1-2,TGCGCCAGCAGCCAAGGAGTCTTCCCGACAGGGTTCCATGGCTACACCTTC,CASSQGVFPTGFHGYTF
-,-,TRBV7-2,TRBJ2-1,TGTGCCAGCAGCTTAGACAGGGCGTCCGACAATGAGCAGTTCTTC,CASSLDRASDNEQFF
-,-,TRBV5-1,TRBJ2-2,TGCGCCAGCAGCGAGGGGACACGGACCGGGGAGCTGTTTTTT,CASSEGTRTGELFF
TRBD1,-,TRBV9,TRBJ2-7,TGTGCCAGCAGCGTAGATAACGCGAGGGGACAGGGTAACGAGCAGTACTTC,CASSVDNARGQGNEQYF
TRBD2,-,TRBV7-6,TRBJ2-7,TGTGCCAGCAGCAAGGCCCGGGGAGGGCACCACGAGCAGTACTTC,CASSKARGGHHEQYF
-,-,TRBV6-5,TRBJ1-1,TGTGCCAGCAGTACCCACCGGGAAGCTTTCTTT,CASSTHREAFF
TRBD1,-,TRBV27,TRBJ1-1,TGTGCCAGCAGTGAGTACTCCGGGACAGGAGGGACTGAAGCTTTCTTT,CASSEYSGTGGTEAFF
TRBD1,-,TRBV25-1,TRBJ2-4,TGTGCCAGCAGTGAATCTCGGGGGACAGGAAACATTCAGTACTTC,CASSESRGTGNIQYF
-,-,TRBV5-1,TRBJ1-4,TGCGCCAGCAGCTTGGCGTCTGCGGGGGAAAAACTGTTTTTT,CASSLASAGEKLFF
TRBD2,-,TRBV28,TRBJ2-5,TGTGCCAGCAGTTTAATAGTTGGGGGGGAAGAGACCCAGTACTTC,CASSLIVGGEETQYF
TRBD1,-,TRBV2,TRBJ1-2,TGTGCCAGCAGTGAGGGACAGCCGACTGTTCTTATTTATGGCTACACCTTC,CASSEGQPTVLIYGYTF
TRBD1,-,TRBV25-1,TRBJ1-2,TGTGCCAGCAGTGATCGAGGGACAGGGCTTTACTATGGCTACACCTTC,CASSDRGTGLYYGYTF
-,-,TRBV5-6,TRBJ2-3,TGTGCCAGCAGCCTCTACAGGGCAGATACGCAGTATTTT,CASSLYRADTQYF
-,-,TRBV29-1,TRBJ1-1,TGCAGCGTTGATCTTAGAGACTTGAACACTGAAGCTTTCTTT,CSVDLRDLNTEAFF
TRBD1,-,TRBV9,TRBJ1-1,TGTGCCAGCAGCGCGGGACAGTGGAACACTGAAGCTTTCTTT,CASSAGQWNTEAFF
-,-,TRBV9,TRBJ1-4,TGTGCCAGCAGCGTAGGGGACACTGCAACTAATGAAAAACTGTTTTTT,CASSVGDTATNEKLFF
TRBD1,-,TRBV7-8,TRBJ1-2,TGTGCCAGCAGCTTAGAAGGGGGCCCTGGCTACACCTTC,CASSLEGGPGYTF
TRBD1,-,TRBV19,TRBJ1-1,TGTGCCAGTAGTCGCCCGCCAGGGGGCAAGAACACTGAAGCTTTCTTT,CASSRPPGGKNTEAFF
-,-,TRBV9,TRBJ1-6,TGTGCCAGCAGCCCCGGGGGGGAAGATTCACCCCTCCACTTT,CASSPGGEDSPLHF
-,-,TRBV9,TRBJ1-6,TGTGCCAGCAGCGGGAGGGGTCGGAATTCACCCCTCCACTTT,CASSGRGRNSPLHF
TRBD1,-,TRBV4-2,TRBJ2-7,TGTGCCAGCAGCCAATCAGGGGGCCACGAGCAGTACTTC,CASSQSGGHEQYF
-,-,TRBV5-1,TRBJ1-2,TGCGCCAGCAGCTTGGACAGGGTGGCCTATGGCTACACCTTC,CASSLDRVAYGYTF
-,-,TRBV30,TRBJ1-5,TGTGCCTGGAGTCGGGGACTTAGCAATCAGCCCCAGCATTTT,CAWSRGLSNQPQHF
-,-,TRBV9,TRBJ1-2,TGTGCCAGCAGCGTCGACCTGGGGCCATATGGCTACACCTTC,CASSVDLGPYGYTF
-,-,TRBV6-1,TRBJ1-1,TGTGCCAGCAGTGAATCGGGATCCGGGACTGAAGCTTTCTTT,CASSESGSGTEAFF
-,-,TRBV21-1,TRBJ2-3,TGTGCCATTAGACTAGCGGGAGATCTGTGGCATACGCAGTATTTT,CAIRLAGDLWHTQYF
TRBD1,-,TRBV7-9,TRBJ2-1,TGTGCCAGCAGCCGGGGGGACAGGGGAGGGAATGAGCAGTTCTTC,CASSRGDRGGNEQFF
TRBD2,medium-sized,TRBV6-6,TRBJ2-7,TGTGCCAGCAGTTGGGGGACTAGCGGGATCTACGAGCAGTACTTC,CASSWGTSGIYEQYF
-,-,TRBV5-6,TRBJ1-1,TGTGCCAGCAGACTCGGACGGCAGGGTGGCGAAGCTTTCTTT,CASRLGRQGGEAFF
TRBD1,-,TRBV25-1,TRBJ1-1,TGTGCCAGCAGTGGTCGGACAGGGGCGAACACTGAAGCTTTCTTT,CASSGRTGANTEAFF
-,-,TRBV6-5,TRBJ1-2,TGTGCCAGCACCAAGGGGGGGCGTCGGGGCTACACCTTC,CASTKGGRRGYTF
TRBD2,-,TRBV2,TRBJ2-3,TGTGCCAGCAGTTACTATCGGGGGGGCGATACGCAGTATTTT,CASSYYRGGDTQYF
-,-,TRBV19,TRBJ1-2,TGTGCCAGCCACCAAACGGATGCGGTCTATGGCTACACCTTC,CASHQTDAVYGYTF
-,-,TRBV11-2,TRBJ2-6,TGTGCCAGCAGCTACCCACTCGGGGCCAACGTCCTGACTTTC,CASSYPLGANVLTF
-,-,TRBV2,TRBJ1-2,TGTGCCAGCAGTGAACGGCCAGGGTATGGCTACACCTTC,CASSERPGYGYTF
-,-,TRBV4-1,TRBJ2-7,TGCGCCAGCAGCCACGGACTCGCATCCTACGAGCAGTACTTC,CASSHGLASYEQYF